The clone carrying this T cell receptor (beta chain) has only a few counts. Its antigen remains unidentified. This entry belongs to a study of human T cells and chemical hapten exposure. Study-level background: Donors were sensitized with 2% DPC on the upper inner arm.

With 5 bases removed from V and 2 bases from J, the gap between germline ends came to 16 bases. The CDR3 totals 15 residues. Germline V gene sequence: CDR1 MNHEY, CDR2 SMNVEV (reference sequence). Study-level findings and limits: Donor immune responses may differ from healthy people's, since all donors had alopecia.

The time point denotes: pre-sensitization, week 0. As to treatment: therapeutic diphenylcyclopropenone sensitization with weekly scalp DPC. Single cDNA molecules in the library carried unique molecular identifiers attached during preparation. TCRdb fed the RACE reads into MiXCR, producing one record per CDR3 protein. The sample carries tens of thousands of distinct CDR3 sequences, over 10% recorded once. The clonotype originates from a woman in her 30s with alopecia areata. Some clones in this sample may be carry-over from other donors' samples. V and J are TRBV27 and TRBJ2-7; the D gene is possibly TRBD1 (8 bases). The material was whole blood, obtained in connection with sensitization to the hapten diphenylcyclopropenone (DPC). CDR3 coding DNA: TGTGCCAGCAGTCCACAGGGGGGGATACCCTACGAGCAGTACTTC. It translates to CASSPQGGIPYEQYF.